This T cell receptor beta chain was recorded in a study of beta chain features in type 1 diabetes. Study-wide findings and caveats: The naive, central memory and Treg TCRB repertoires of patients appeared to be more similar to one another than those of healthy donors. Moderately but significantly shorter TCRB CDR3s were found in Type 1 diabetes patients in all four CD4+ subsets.

Concerning this clone itself: Its antigen is as yet unknown.

Stem cell-like memory, regulatory, central memory and naive CD4+ cells were sorted via CD45RO/CCR7/CD25/CD127/CD95/CD27. The sequenced template was cDNA made from the entire isolated RNA. The average read count of naive, central memory and regulatory T cell samples was approximately 4 million. Only in-frame clones appear in the TCRdb table, and some are missing; sequencing was by immunoSEQ multiplex PCR. The table records some 300,000 clones, approximately 8% of them present only once. The sequencing input was central memory CD4+ T cells from blood. This clonotype originated in a woman younger than 30 in good health.

CDR3 DNA sequence: TGTGCCATCCGCATGTCAGGGGACAACACTGAAGCTTTCTTT. This gives the protein CAIRMSGDNTEAFF. This rearrangement joins TRBV10-3 to TRBJ1-1, with D maybe TRBD1 (6 bases). The CDR3 has 14 amino acids. Germline CDR1 is ENHRY and CDR2 is SYGVKD. The V and J ends lost 8 bases and 2 bases respectively, with 15 bases between them.